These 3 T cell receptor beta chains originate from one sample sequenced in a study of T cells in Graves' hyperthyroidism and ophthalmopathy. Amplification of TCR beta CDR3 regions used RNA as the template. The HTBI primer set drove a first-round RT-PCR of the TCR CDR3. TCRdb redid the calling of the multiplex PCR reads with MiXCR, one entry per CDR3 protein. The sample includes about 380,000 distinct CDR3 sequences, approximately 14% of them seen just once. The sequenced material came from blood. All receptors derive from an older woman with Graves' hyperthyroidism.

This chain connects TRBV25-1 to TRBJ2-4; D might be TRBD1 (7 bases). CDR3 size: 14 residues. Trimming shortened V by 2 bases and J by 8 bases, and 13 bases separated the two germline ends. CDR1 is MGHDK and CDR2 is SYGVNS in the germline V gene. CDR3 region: CASSEAEGAYIQYF. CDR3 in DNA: TGTGCCAGCAGTGAAGCGGAGGGGGCGTACATTCAGTACTTC.

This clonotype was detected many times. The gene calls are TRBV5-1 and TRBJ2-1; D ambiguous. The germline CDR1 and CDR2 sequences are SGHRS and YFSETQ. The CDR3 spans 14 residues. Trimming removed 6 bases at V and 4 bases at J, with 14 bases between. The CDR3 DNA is TGCGCCAGCACCCCGCCAGGCGGTTACAATGAGCAGTTCTTC. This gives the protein CASTPPGGYNEQFF.

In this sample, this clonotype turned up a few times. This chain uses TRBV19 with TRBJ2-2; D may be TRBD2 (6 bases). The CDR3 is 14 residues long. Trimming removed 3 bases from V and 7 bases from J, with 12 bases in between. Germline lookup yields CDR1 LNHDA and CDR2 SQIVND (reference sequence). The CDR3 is CASSIGGPGGELFF. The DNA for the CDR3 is TGTGCCAGTAGTATCGGAGGGCCGGGCGGGGAGCTGTTTTTT. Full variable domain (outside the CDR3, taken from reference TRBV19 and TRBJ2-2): DGGITQSPKYLFRKEGQNVTLSCEQNLNHDAMYWYRQDPGQGLRLIYYSQIVNDFQKGDIAEGYSVSREKKESFPLTVTSAQKNPTAFYLCASSIGGPGGELFFGEGSRLTVL.